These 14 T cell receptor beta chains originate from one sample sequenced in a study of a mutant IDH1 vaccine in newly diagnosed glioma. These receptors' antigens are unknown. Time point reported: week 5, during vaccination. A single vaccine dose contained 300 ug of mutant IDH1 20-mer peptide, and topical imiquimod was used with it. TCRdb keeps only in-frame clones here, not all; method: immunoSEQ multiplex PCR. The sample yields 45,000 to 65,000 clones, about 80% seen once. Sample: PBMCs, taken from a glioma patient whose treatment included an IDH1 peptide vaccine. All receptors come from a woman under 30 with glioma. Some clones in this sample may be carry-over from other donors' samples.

The CDR3 reads CASSVTGAGTEAFF. The CDR3 bases are TGTGCCAGCAGTGTCACGGGGGCAGGCACTGAAGCTTTCTTT. This chain connects TRBV25-1 to TRBJ1-1; D possibly corresponds to TRBD1 (6 bases). Germline CDR1 reads MGHDK; CDR2 reads SYGVNS. Deletions cut 4 bases from V and 4 bases from J, with 13 bases between. The CDR3 covers 14 residues.

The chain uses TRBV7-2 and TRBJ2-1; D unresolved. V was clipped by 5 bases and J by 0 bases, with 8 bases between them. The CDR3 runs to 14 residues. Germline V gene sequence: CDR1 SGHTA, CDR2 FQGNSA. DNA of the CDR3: TGTGCCAGCAGCCGCACCCGCTCCTACAATGAGCAGTTCTTC. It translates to CASSRTRSYNEQFF.

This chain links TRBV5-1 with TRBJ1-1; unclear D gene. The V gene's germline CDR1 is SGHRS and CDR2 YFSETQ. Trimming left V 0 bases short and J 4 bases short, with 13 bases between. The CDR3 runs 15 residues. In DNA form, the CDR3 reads TGCGCCAGCAGCTTGGACATCTCGAGGGTCACTGAAGCTTTCTTT. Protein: CASSLDISRVTEAFF. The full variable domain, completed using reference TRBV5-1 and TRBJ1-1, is KAGVTQTPRYLIKTRGQQVTLSCSPISGHRSVSWYQQTPGQGLQFLFEYFSETQRNKGNFPGRFSGRQFSNSRSEMNVSTLELGDSALYLCASSLDISRVTEAFFGQGTRLTVV.

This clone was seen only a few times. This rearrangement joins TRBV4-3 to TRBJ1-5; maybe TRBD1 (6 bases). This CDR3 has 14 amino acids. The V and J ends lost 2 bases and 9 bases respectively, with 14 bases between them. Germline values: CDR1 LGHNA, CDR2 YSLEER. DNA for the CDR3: TGCGCCAGCAGCCAAATCCCGGGGGGGCGGCCCCAGCATTTT. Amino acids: CASSQIPGGRPQHF.

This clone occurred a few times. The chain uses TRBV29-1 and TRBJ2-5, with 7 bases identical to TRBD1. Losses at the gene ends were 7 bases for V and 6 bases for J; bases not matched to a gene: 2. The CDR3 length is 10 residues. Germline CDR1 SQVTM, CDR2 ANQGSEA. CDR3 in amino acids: CSGQGQTQYF. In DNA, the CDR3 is TGCAGCGGACAGGGTCAGACCCAGTACTTC.

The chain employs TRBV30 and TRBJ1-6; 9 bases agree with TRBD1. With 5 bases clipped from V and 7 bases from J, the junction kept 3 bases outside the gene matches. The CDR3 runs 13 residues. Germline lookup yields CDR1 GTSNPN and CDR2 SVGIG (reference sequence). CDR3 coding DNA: TGTGCCTGGGGACAGGGGCGAAATTCACCCCTCCACTTT. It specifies CAWGQGRNSPLHF.

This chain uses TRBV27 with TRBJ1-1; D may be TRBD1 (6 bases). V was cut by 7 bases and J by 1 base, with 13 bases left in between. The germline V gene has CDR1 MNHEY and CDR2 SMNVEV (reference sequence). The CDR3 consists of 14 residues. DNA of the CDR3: TGTGCCAGCACCATAAAGGGGGGGAACACTGAAGCTTTCTTT. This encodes CASTIKGGNTEAFF.

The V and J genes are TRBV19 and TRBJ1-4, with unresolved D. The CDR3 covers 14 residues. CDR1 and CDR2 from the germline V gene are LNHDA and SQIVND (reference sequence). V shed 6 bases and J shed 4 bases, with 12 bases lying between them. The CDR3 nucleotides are TGTGCCAGTAGATTTTGGGATAATAATGAAAAACTGTTTTTT. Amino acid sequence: CASRFWDNNEKLFF.

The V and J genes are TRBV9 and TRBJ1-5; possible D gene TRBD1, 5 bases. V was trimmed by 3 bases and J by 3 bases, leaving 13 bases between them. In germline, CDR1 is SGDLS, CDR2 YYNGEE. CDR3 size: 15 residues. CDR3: CASSAGGGFNQPQHF. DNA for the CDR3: TGTGCCAGCAGCGCTGGGGGAGGGTTCAATCAGCCCCAGCATTTT.

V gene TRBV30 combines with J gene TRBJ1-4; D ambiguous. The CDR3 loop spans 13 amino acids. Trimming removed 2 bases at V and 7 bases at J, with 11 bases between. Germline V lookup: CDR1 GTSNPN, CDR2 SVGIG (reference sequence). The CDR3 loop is CAWSSGFGEKLFF. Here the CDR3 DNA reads TGTGCCTGGAGTAGTGGTTTCGGTGAAAAACTGTTTTTT.

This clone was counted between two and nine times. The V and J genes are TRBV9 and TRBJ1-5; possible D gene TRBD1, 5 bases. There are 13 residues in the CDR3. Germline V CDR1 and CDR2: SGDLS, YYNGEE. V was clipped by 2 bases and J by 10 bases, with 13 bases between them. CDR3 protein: CASSVQAGHPQHF. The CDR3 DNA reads TGTGCCAGCAGCGTCCAGGCGGGGCATCCCCAGCATTTT.

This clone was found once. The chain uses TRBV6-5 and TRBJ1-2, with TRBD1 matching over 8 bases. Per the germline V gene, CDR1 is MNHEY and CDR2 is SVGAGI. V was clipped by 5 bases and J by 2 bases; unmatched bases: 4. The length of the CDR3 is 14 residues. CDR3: CASSTRDRNYGYTF. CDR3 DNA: TGTGCCAGCAGTACGCGGGACAGGAACTATGGCTACACCTTC.

The CDR3, as DNA: TGTGCCAGTAGAGACCCTTACGGCTACACCTTC. Translating gives CASRDPYGYTF. The J gene is TRBJ1-2, the V gene TRBV19, with D unclear. CDR1 is LNHDA and CDR2 is SQIVND in the germline V gene (reference sequence). V lost 6 bases and J 8 bases, leaving 10 bases between the germline ends. The CDR3 extends over 11 amino acids.

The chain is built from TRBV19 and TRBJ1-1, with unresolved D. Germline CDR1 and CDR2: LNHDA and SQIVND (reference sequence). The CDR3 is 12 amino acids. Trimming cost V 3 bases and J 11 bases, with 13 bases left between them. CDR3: CASSIHLGRAFF. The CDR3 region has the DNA TGTGCCAGTAGTATTCACCTCGGGAGGGCTTTCTTT.